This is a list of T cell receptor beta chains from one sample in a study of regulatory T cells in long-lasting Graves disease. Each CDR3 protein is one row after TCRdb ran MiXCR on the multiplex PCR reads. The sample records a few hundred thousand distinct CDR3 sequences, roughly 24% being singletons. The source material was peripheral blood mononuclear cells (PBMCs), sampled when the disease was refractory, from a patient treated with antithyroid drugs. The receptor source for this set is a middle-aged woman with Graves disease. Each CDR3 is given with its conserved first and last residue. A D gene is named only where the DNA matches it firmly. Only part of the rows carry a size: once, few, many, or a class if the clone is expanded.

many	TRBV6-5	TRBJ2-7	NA	CASSYSDSKGGYEQYF	TGTGCCAGCAGTTACTCGGACAGTAAGGGCGGCTACGAGCAGTACTTC
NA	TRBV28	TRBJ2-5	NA	CASSLIGGTQETQYF	TGTGCCAGCAGTTTAATCGGCGGAACTCAAGAGACCCAGTACTTC
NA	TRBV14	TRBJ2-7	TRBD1	CASSQEDRAHEQYF	TGTGCCAGCAGCCAAGAGGACAGGGCCCACGAGCAGTACTTC
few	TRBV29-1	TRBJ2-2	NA	CSVEAPGVAGGELFF	TGCAGCGTTGAGGCCCCGGGGGTTGCAGGCGGGGAGCTGTTTTTT
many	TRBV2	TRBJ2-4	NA	CASKPGRQIQYF	TGTGCCAGCAAGCCGGGACGGCAAATTCAGTACTTC
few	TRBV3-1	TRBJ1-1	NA	CASSPRGSGTEAFF	TGTGCCAGCAGCCCCCGGGGCTCGGGCACTGAAGCTTTCTTT
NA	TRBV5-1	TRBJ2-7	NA	CASSKSQGPNYEQYF	TGCGCCAGCAGCAAGTCCCAGGGGCCTAACTACGAGCAGTACTTC
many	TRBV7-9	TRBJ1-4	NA	CASSPYEKLFF	TGTGCCAGCAGCCCTTATGAAAAACTGTTTTTT
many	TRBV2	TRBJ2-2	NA	CASSPSWTGELFF	TGTGCCAGCAGTCCCAGTTGGACCGGGGAGCTGTTTTTT
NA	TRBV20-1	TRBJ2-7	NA	CSARRLPLGEQYF	TGCAGTGCTAGAAGACTGCCGCTCGGGGAGCAGTACTTC
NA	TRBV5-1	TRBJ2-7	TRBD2	CASSLEGGTSGIYEQYF	TGCGCCAGCAGCTTGGAAGGGGGGACTAGCGGGATTTACGAGCAGTACTTC
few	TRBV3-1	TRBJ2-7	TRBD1	CASSQRDSGAYEQYF	TGTGCCAGCAGCCAGAGGGACAGCGGCGCCTACGAGCAGTACTTC
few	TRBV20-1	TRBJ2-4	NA	CSASSQLAKNIQYF	TGCAGTGCTAGTTCCCAGTTAGCCAAAAACATTCAGTACTTC
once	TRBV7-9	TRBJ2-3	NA	CASSKHREDTQYF	TGTGCCAGCAGCAAACACAGGGAAGATACGCAGTATTTT
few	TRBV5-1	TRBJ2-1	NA	CASSLGADFNEQFF	TGCGCCAGCAGCTTGGGGGCGGATTTCAATGAGCAGTTCTTC
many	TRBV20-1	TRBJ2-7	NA	CSARDGGLADIYEQYF	TGCAGTGCTAGAGATGGGGGGCTAGCGGACATCTACGAGCAGTACTTC
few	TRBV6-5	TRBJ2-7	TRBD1	CASSYRDRGDEQYF	TGTGCCAGCAGTTACCGGGACAGGGGGGACGAGCAGTACTTC
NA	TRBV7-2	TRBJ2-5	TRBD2	CASSLWGRGDQETQYF	TGTGCCAGCAGCTTATGGGGGCGGGGGGACCAAGAGACCCAGTACTTC
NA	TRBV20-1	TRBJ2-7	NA	CSARRGQTYEQYF	TGCAGTGCCCGGCGGGGTCAGACCTACGAGCAGTACTTC
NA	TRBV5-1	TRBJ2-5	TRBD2	CASSGTGTSHETQYF	TGCGCCAGCAGCGGGACCGGGACTAGTCACGAGACCCAGTACTTC
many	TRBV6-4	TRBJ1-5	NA	CASSYKGPSHQPQHF	TGTGCCAGCAGTTACAAGGGACCTAGCCATCAGCCCCAGCATTTT
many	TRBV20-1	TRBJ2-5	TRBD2	CSARDLGRLAGETQYF	TGCAGTGCTAGAGATCTTGGACGGCTAGCGGGAGAGACCCAGTACTTC
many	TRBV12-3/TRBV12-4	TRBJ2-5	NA	CASSLGAGTTGETQYF	TGTGCCAGCAGTCTAGGGGCAGGGACGACCGGGGAGACCCAGTACTTC
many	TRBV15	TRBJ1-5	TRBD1	CATSSDPDRGNQPQHF	TGTGCCACCAGCAGCGATCCAGACAGGGGCAATCAGCCCCAGCATTTT
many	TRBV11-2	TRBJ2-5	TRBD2	CASSSRGLDLAGSAGETQYF	TGTGCCAGCAGCTCTAGGGGGTTGGATTTAGCGGGATCAGCAGGAGAGACCCAGTACTTC
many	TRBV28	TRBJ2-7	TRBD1	CASRGPGQGVSYEQYF	TGTGCCAGCAGGGGACCGGGACAGGGGGTCTCCTACGAGCAGTACTTC
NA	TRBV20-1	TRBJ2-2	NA	CSASNLGGTGELFF	TGCAGTGCTAGTAACCTGGGCGGCACCGGGGAGCTGTTTTTT
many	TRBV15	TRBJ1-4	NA	CATSREKHLAEKLFF	TGTGCCACCAGCAGAGAGAAACACCTCGCCGAAAAACTGTTTTTT
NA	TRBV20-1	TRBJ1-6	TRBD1	CSARLGQGMRVYSPLHF	TGCAGTGCTAGACTAGGACAGGGAATGCGAGTTTATTCACCCCTCCACTTT
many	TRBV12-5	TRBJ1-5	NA	CASGSGPSNQPQHF	TGTGCTAGTGGTTCCGGACCCAGCAATCAGCCCCAGCATTTT
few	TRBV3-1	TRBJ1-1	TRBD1	CASSPRGQGLWAFF	TGTGCCAGCAGCCCACGCGGACAGGGGCTCTGGGCTTTCTTT
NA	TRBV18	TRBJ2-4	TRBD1	CASSASGGGWSKNIQYF	TGTGCCAGCTCAGCATCAGGGGGCGGATGGAGCAAAAACATTCAGTACTTC
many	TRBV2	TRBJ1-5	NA	CASSWTVYSNQPQHF	TGTGCCAGCAGCTGGACAGTCTATAGCAATCAGCCCCAGCATTTT
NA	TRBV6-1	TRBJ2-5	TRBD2	CASSLGTSGKETQYF	TGTGCCAGCTCACTGGGGACTAGCGGGAAGGAGACCCAGTACTTC
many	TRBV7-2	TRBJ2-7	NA	CASSLVSGPAYEQYF	TGTGCCAGCAGCTTAGTTAGCGGCCCCGCCTACGAGCAGTACTTC
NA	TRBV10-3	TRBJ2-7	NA	CAISESNRIVYEQYF	TGTGCCATCAGTGAGTCGAACAGGATAGTCTACGAGCAGTACTTC
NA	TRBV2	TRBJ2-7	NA	CASSPNGGAYEQYF	TGTGCCAGCTCACCAAACGGCGGGGCCTACGAGCAGTACTTC
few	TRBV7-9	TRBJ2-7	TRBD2	CASSLPWTSGYYEQYF	TGTGCCAGCAGCTTACCGTGGACTAGCGGCTACTACGAGCAGTACTTC
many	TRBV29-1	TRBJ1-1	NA	CSVGPGGITEAFF	NA
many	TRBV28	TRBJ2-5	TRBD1	CASSLYGPSDRGLIQETQYF	TGTGCCAGCAGTCTATACGGACCATCTGACAGGGGTTTAATCCAAGAGACCCAGTACTTC
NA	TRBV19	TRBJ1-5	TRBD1	CASRRDRGLNQPQHF	TGTGCCAGTAGAAGGGACAGGGGGCTCAATCAGCCCCAGCATTTT
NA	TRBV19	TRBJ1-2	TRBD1	CASRTGTEVANYGYTF	TGTGCCAGTAGGACCGGGACAGAAGTAGCTAACTATGGCTACACCTTC
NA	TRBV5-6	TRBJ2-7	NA	CASSLREAGTPAYEQYF	TGTGCCAGCAGCTTGAGGGAAGCCGGGACACCCGCCTACGAGCAGTACTTC
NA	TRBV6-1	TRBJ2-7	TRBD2	CASSGTSGRQEQYF	TGTGCCAGCAGTGGGACTAGCGGGAGACAAGAGCAGTACTTC
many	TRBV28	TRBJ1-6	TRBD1	CASASSGGVNSPLHF	TGTGCCAGCGCCTCCTCAGGGGGGGTGAATTCACCCCTCCACTTT
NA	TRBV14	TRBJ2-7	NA	CASSPGRTQYF	TGTGCCAGCAGCCCCGGACGGACGCAGTACTTC
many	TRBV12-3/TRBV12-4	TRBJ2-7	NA	CASSLRTTGYYEQYF	TGTGCCAGCAGTTTACGTACGACGGGGTACTACGAGCAGTACTTC
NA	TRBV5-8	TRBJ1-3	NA	CASSLQGYGNTIYF	TGTGCCAGCAGCCTACAGGGATATGGAAACACCATATATTTT
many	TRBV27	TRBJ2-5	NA	CASSSPRGRKGETQYF	TGTGCCAGCAGTTCACCCAGGGGCCGTAAGGGAGAGACCCAGTACTTC
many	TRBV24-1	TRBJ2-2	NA	CATSDSWAGRTGELFF	TGTGCCACCAGTGATTCCTGGGCAGGGCGCACCGGGGAGCTGTTTTTT
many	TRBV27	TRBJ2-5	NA	CASSSYLRDFQETQYF	TGTGCCAGCAGTAGCTACCTCCGGGACTTCCAAGAGACCCAGTACTTC
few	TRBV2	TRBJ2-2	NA	CASRGGLNTGELFF	TGTGCCAGCAGAGGCGGGTTGAACACCGGGGAGCTGTTTTTT
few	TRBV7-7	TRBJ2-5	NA	CASSSTTGQETQYF	TGTGCTAGCAGCTCTACCACAGGGCAGGAGACCCAGTACTTC
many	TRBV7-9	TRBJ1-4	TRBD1	CASSSPRTGQKLFF	TGTGCCAGCAGCTCCCCCAGGACAGGGCAAAAACTGTTTTTT